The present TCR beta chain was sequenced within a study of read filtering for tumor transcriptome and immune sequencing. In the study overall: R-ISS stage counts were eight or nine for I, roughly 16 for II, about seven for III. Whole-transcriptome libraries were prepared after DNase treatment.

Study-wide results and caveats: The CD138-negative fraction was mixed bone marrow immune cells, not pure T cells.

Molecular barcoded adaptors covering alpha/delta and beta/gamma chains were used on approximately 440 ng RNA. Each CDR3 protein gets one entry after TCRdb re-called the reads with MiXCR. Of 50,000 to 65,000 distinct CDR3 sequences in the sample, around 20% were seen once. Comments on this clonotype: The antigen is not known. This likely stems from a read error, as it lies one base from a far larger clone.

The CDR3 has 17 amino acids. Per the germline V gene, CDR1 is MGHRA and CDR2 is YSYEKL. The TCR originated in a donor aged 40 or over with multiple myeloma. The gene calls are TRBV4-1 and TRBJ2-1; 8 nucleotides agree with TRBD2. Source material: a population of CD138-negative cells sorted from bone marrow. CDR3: CPSSKSDGLAGYNEQFF. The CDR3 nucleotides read TGTCCCAGCAGCAAATCTGATGGACTAGCAGGCTACAATGAGCAGTTCTTC.